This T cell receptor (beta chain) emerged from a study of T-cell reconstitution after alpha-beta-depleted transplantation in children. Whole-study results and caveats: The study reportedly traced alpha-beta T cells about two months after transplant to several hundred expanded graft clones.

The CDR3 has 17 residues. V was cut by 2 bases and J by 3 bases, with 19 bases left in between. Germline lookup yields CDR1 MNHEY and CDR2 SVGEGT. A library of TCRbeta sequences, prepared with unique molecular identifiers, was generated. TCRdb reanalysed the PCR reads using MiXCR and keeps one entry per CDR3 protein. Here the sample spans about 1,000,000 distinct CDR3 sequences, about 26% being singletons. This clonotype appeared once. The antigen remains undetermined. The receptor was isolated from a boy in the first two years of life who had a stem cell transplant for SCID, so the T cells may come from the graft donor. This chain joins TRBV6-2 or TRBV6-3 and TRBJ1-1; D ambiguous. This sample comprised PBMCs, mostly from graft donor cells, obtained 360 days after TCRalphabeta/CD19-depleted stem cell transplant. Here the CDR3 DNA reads TGTGCCAGCAGTTACCCTCCCTACAGCCCTTGGGACACTGAAGCTTTCTTT. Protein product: CASSYPPYSPWDTEAFF.